A single sample gave rise to the 20 T cell receptor beta chains below, sequenced in a study of blood T cell repertoires in COVID-19. The method was immunoSEQ multiplex PCR; TCRdb's version includes in-frame clones alone and lacks a portion of them. The sample includes around 250,000 clones, more than 75% of them seen just once. The sample comprised PBMCs or T cells enriched from blood (not recorded which). Receptors were obtained from a man younger than 35 who had recovered from COVID-19.

The chain couples TRBV21-1 to TRBJ1-2; TRBD1, the table's D call, lacks a check against the DNA. TRBV21-1 is a pseudogene. The length of the CDR3 is 19 residues. In DNA, the CDR3 is TGTGCCAGCAGCAAAGGGGGGCGGTGCCACCAGACTTTTAACTATGGCTACACCTTC. Amino acids: CASSKGGRCHQTFNYGYTF.

The genes are TRBV11-2 and TRBJ2-7; 7 positions match TRBD2. V dropped 8 bases and J dropped 3; count of bases not matched to a gene: 4. The V gene's germline CDR1 is SGHAT and CDR2 FQNNGV. CDR3 length: 12 residues. The CDR3 DNA sequence: TGTGCCAGCGGCGGCGGGGGCTACGAGCAGTACTTC. This sequence encodes CASGGGGYEQYF.

The sample holds one count of this clone. The V and J genes are TRBV13 and TRBJ1-3, with D perhaps TRBD1 (5 bases). Germline CDR1 reads PRHDT; CDR2 reads FYEKMQ (reference sequence). CDR3 length: 14 amino acids. V lost 3 bases to trimming and J lost 1 base, with 7 bases between them. CDR3 DNA: TGTGCCAGCAGCTTTTCAGGGTCTGGAAACACCATATATTTT. Amino acids: CASSFSGSGNTIYF. The full variable domain, completed using reference TRBV13 and TRBJ1-3, is AAGVIQSPRHLIKEKRETATLKCYPIPRHDTVYWYQQGPGQDPQFLISFYEKMQSDKGSIPDRFSAQQFSDYHSELNMSSLELGDSALYFCASSFSGSGNTIYFGEGSWLTVV.

V and J are TRBV5-6 and TRBJ1-2, with TRBD1 identical over 7 bases. The trim removed 4 bases at V and 8 bases at J, leaving 8 bases unmatched. The length of the CDR3 is 13 residues. Germline V gives CDR1 SGHDT, CDR2 YYEEEE. The CDR3 here is CASSPDRAGGYTF. The DNA for the CDR3 is TGTGCCAGCAGCCCCGACAGGGCAGGAGGCTACACCTTC.

The J gene is TRBJ1-6, the V gene TRBV14, with a tentative D call TRBD1 (6 bases). The CDR3 spans 19 residues. V dropped 2 bases and J dropped 6 bases, with 23 bases sitting between them. Germline lookup yields CDR1 SGHDN and CDR2 FVKESK. This CDR3 reads CASSQSQGPEIRSNSPLHF. The CDR3 DNA is TGTGCCAGCAGCCAATCCCAGGGGCCGGAGATTAGGTCTAATTCACCCCTCCACTTT.

The V and J genes are TRBV6-5 and TRBJ2-7; tentative D call: TRBD2 (5 bases). Trimming removed 0 bases from V and 6 bases from J, with 15 bases in between. This CDR3 spans 15 amino acids. Germline loops: CDR1 MNHEY, CDR2 SVGAGI. CDR3 sequence (DNA): TGTGCCAGCAGTTACTCGAGGCGCCTAGCTACCGAGCAGTACTTC. Protein: CASSYSRRLATEQYF.

The gene calls are TRBV9 and TRBJ2-3; 8 nucleotides agree with TRBD2. This CDR3 comprises 16 residues. J was trimmed by 0 bases and V by 0 bases; bases with no gene match: 3. Looked up from germline, CDR1 is SGDLS and CDR2 is YYNGEE. CDR3 loop: CASSVDKRESTDTQYF. CDR3 nucleotides: TGTGCCAGCAGCGTAGATAAGCGGGAGAGCACAGATACGCAGTATTTT.

J is TRBJ2-7 and V is TRBV24-1; no firm D call. The V and J ends lost 4 bases and 0 bases respectively, with 12 bases between them. From germline, CDR1 is KGHDR and CDR2 SFDVKD. The CDR3 sequence is 15 residues long. The CDR3 bases are TGTGCCACCAGTGACTCAGACACGAGCTCCTACGAGCAGTACTTC. Translating it yields CATSDSDTSSYEQYF.

The CDR3 nucleotides are TGTGCCAGCAGCCCACGCCCAGGGGGGTACTCTGGGGCCAACGTCCTGACTTTC. This sequence encodes CASSPRPGGYSGANVLTF. The chain is built from TRBV7-9 and TRBJ2-6, with D maybe TRBD1 (7 bases). Germline V gene sequence: CDR1 SEHNR, CDR2 FQNEAQ (reference sequence). The CDR3 consists of 18 residues. Between the trimmed V and J ends, which lost 5 bases and 0 bases, there was a span of 17 bases.

This rearrangement joins TRBV6-5 to TRBJ1-6; 9 nucleotides agree with TRBD1. This CDR3 has 15 amino acids. CDR1 MNHEY and CDR2 SVGAGI come from the germline V gene. V dropped 0 bases and J dropped 9; count of bases not matched to a gene: 3. This CDR3 reads CASSYSTGGSSPLHF. The CDR3 nucleotides read TGTGCCAGCAGTTACTCGACAGGGGGAAGTTCACCCCTCCACTTT.

The genes are TRBV3-1 (or the pseudogene TRBV3-2) and TRBJ1-6; the match to TRBD1 covers 9 bases. CDR1 is LGHDT and CDR2 is YNNKEL in the germline V gene (reference sequence). This CDR3 comprises 15 residues. The junction had 9 bases not matched to a gene; V was cut back by 7 bases and J by 8 bases. The DNA of the CDR3 is TGTGCCAGCACCTGGAAGGGACAGGGAGATTCACCCCTCCACTTT. It codes for CASTWKGQGDSPLHF.

The chain employs TRBV6-1 and TRBJ2-1; TRBD2 aligns across 9 bases. CDR1 is MNHNS and CDR2 is SASEGT in the germline V gene. The V segment lost 4 bases and the J segment 2 bases; nucleotides outside the gene matches: 12. The CDR3 extends over 18 amino acids. Written as DNA, the CDR3 is TGTGCCAGCAGTGCCAGCGGGGGGACCCTATCCCCCTACAATGAGCAGTTCTTC. Translating it yields CASSASGGTLSPYNEQFF.

The gene calls are TRBV10-3 and TRBJ2-5, with TRBD2 identical over 12 bases. V dropped 2 bases and J dropped 2; count of bases not matched to a gene: 18. Germline V gene lookup returns CDR1 ENHRY and CDR2 SYGVKD. This CDR3 has 21 amino acids. The chain's CDR3 is CAISERGPSGRATTRQETQYF. Here the CDR3 DNA reads TGTGCCATCAGTGAGAGAGGACCTAGCGGGAGGGCCACCACCCGGCAAGAGACCCAGTACTTC.

This rearrangement joins TRBV5-1 to TRBJ2-5, with 8 bases lining up with TRBD1. CDR1 SGHRS and CDR2 YFSETQ come from the germline V gene. CDR3 size: 14 residues. The trim removed 2 bases at V and 4 bases at J, leaving 4 bases unmatched. CDR3 bases: TGCGCCAGCAGCTTAGGGACAGGCGCAGAGACCCAGTACTTC. Translating gives CASSLGTGAETQYF. The whole variable domain, remainder taken from reference TRBV5-1 and TRBJ2-5, is KAGVTQTPRYLIKTRGQQVTLSCSPISGHRSVSWYQQTPGQGLQFLFEYFSETQRNKGNFPGRFSGRQFSNSRSEMNVSTLELGDSALYLCASSLGTGAETQYFGPGTRLLVL.

The chain links TRBV4-1 to TRBJ2-1; TRBD2 matches at 14 bases. CDR3 length: 16 residues. After removal of 2 bases from V and 9 bases from J, the junction contained 6 bases not matched to a gene. Germline CDR1 and CDR2: MGHRA and YSYEKL. CDR3 nucleotide sequence: TGCGCCAGCAGCCAACCCGGGACTAGCGGGAGTCTTGAGCAGTTCTTC. It is translated as CASSQPGTSGSLEQFF.

The gene calls are TRBV6-4 and TRBJ2-1; TRBD2 aligns across 8 bases. The CDR3 loop spans 17 amino acids. Trimming removed 0 bases from V and 4 bases from J; junction bases left unmatched: 8. Looked up from germline, CDR1 is MRHNA and CDR2 is SNTAGT. As DNA, the CDR3 is TGTGCCAGCAGTGACTCCCGGGGCGGGGGGTCTTACAATGAGCAGTTCTTC. Translating gives CASSDSRGGGSYNEQFF.

The sample holds a few counts of this clone. This chain uses TRBV15 with TRBJ1-1; perhaps TRBD1 as D (6 bases). V dropped 0 bases and J dropped 8 bases, with 13 bases sitting between them. Per the germline V gene, CDR1 is LNHNV and CDR2 is YYDKDF (reference sequence). The CDR3 extends over 14 amino acids. CDR3 sequence: CATSRDRTVKEAFF. The CDR3 region has the DNA TGTGCCACCAGCAGAGATCGGACAGTGAAAGAAGCTTTCTTT.

This clone came up once. The chain joins TRBV5-1 to TRBJ2-7, with a tentative D call TRBD2 (5 bases). The V gene lost 4 bases and the J gene lost 1 base, with 9 bases spanning the gap. CDR1 and CDR2 (germline): SGHRS, YFSETQ. The CDR3 runs 13 residues. The chain's CDR3 is CASSQDLSYEQYF. The DNA for the CDR3 is TGCGCCAGCAGCCAGGACTTGTCCTACGAGCAGTACTTC. The full variable domain, with the rest looked up from reference TRBV5-1 and TRBJ2-7, is KAGVTQTPRYLIKTRGQQVTLSCSPISGHRSVSWYQQTPGQGLQFLFEYFSETQRNKGNFPGRFSGRQFSNSRSEMNVSTLELGDSALYLCASSQDLSYEQYFGPGTRLTVT.

This chain uses TRBV2 with TRBJ2-3, with 7 bases matching TRBD2. This CDR3 has 13 residues. Trimming cost V 8 bases and J 0 bases; bases outside gene matches: 2. Germline CDR1 reads SNHLY; CDR2 reads FYNNEI. CDR3 nucleotides: TGTGCCAGCGCGGGGGTTAGCACAGATACGCAGTATTTT. It codes for CASAGVSTDTQYF.

J is TRBJ2-1 and V is TRBV5-1; 11 bases agree with TRBD2. With 4 bases clipped from V and 8 bases from J, the junction kept 17 bases outside the gene matches. Germline values: CDR1 SGHRS, CDR2 YFSETQ. This CDR3 region has 18 residues. This CDR3 is CASSKLGGLAGGSYEQFF. CDR3 bases: TGCGCCAGCAGCAAACTTGGGGGGCTAGCGGGAGGTAGTTATGAGCAGTTCTTC.